The 16 T cell receptor beta chains given below trace back to one sample, sequenced in a study of blood T cell repertoires in COVID-19 (TCRdb year 2020). Libraries were made using the immunoSEQ multiplex PCR assay. TCRdb took this table from immuneACCESS and kept in-frame rearrangements with V and J called. Such tables lack part of the clones; where checked against another copy, unresolved V genes explain under half of the gap, and the rest is unexplained. The sample has 110,000 to 150,000 clones on record, 80% of them singletons. Of the sample, approximately 3.5% falls within the top ten clones. Sequencing used peripheral blood. The receptor set was obtained from a man aged 70 or older who had recovered from COVID-19.

The chain couples TRBV3-1 (or the pseudogene TRBV3-2) to TRBJ2-7; D is perhaps TRBD1 (6 bases). From germline, CDR1 is LGHDT and CDR2 YNNKEL (reference sequence). V was shortened by 0 bases and J by 3 bases, with 9 bases between the two germline ends. The CDR3 loop spans 14 amino acids. CDR3 in DNA: TGTGCCAGCAGCCAAGAAGTCAGGGGCTACGAGCAGTACTTC. It specifies CASSQEVRGYEQYF.

In this sample, this clone turned up many times. This chain connects TRBV5-5 to TRBJ2-7, with TRBD1 as a possible D gene (5 bases). Trimming pared 4 bases from V and 0 bases from J, leaving 11 bases between. Germline values: CDR1 SGHKS, CDR2 YYEKEE (reference sequence). The CDR3 length is 14 residues. The CDR3 loop is CASSPYDSSYEQYF. The CDR3 bases are TGTGCCAGCAGCCCGTATGACAGCTCCTACGAGCAGTACTTC.

This clone was detected once. The rearrangement joins TRBV5-1 to TRBJ2-3, with D perhaps matching TRBD2 (6 bases). Germline-derived CDR1 and CDR2 are SGHRS and YFSETQ. The CDR3 runs to 15 residues. Trimming stripped 6 bases from V and 2 bases from J, with 16 bases between. This CDR3 reads CASTALWGDTDTQYF. DNA of the CDR3: TGCGCCAGCACTGCACTCTGGGGGGACACAGATACGCAGTATTTT.

The J gene is TRBJ2-3, the V gene TRBV27, with 7 bases matching TRBD1. V shed 1 base and J 4 bases; nucleotides not matched to a gene: 5. The CDR3 is 15 residues long. Germline V gene sequence: CDR1 MNHEY, CDR2 SMNVEV (reference sequence). The DNA of the CDR3 is TGTGCCAGCAGTTTATTAGTCCAGGGGGCAGATACGCAGTATTTT. Its protein product is CASSLLVQGADTQYF.

As to this clone: This may stem from a read error, because a much larger clone lies one nucleotide away. Other DNA sequences of this sample code for an identical CDR3. The gene calls are TRBV18 and TRBJ1-1; a possible D gene is TRBD1 (6 bases). V shed 4 bases and J shed 1 base, with 7 bases lying between them. CDR1 and CDR2 (germline): KGHSH, LQKENI. The CDR3 is made up of 13 amino acids. The CDR3 bases are TGTGCCAGCTCACAACAGGGGAACACTGAAGCTTTCTTT. This sequence encodes CASSQQGNTEAFF. The whole variable domain, filled in from reference TRBV18 and TRBJ1-1, reads NAGVMQNPRHLVRRRGQEARLRCSPMKGHSHVYWYRQLPEEGLKFMVYLQKENIIDESGMPKERFSAEFPKEGPSILRIQQVVRGDSAAYFCASSQQGNTEAFFGQGTRLTVV.

This chain connects TRBV27 to TRBJ1-4; D call uncertain. The germline V and J ends were trimmed by 0 bases and 1 base, with 6 bases remaining between them. This CDR3 is 15 amino acids long. Germline values: CDR1 MNHEY, CDR2 SMNVEV (reference sequence). CDR3 residues: CASSLSHGTNEKLFF. CDR3 sequence (DNA): TGTGCCAGCAGTTTATCCCACGGAACTAATGAAAAACTGTTTTTT.

The chain recombines TRBV12-5 with TRBJ1-3; D gene unclear. This CDR3 has 13 residues. CDR1 is LGHNT, CDR2 FRNRAP, per germline. Trimming took 5 bases from V and 4 from J, leaving 9 bases between them. The CDR3 spells CASGGGWGNTIYF. The CDR3 nucleotides read TGTGCTAGTGGTGGAGGGTGGGGAAACACCATATATTTT.

In the case of this clone: Distinct nucleotide sequences in the sample also encode this CDR3. The rearrangement links TRBV11-2 to TRBJ2-5; 12 positions agree with TRBD2. V lost 3 bases to trimming and J lost 4 bases; unmatched junction nucleotides: 3. Germline loops: CDR1 SGHAT, CDR2 FQNNGV. This CDR3 contains 15 residues. The CDR3: CASSLTSGSRETQYF. CDR3 sequence (DNA): TGTGCCAGCAGCTTGACTAGCGGGAGTAGAGAGACCCAGTACTTC. The complete variable domain, with remaining parts taken from reference TRBV11-2 and TRBJ2-5, reads EAGVAQSPRYKIIEKRQSVAFWCNPISGHATLYWYQQILGQGPKLLIQFQNNGVVDDSQLPKDRFSAERLKGVDSTLKIQPAKLEDSAVYLCASSLTSGSRETQYFGPGTRLLVL.

This rearrangement joins TRBV7-9 to TRBJ2-7, with 9 bases identical to TRBD2. There are 16 residues in the CDR3. Germline trimming cut 1 base from V and 2 bases from J; bases unmatched to any gene: 6. Per the germline V gene, CDR1 is SEHNR and CDR2 is FQNEAQ (reference sequence). The CDR3 reads CASSLVGAGGTYEQYF. In nucleotides, the CDR3 is TGTGCCAGCAGCTTAGTGGGGGCGGGAGGGACCTACGAGCAGTACTTC.

The chain couples TRBV4-2 to TRBJ1-2, with 12 bases fitting TRBD1. V trimming: 6 bases; J trimming: 3 bases; junction bases outside the gene matches: 8. Germline-derived CDR1 and CDR2 are LGHNA and YNFKEQ. The CDR3 totals 16 residues. The CDR3: CASRSGTGGRHYGYTF. CDR3 sequence (DNA): TGTGCCAGCAGGAGCGGGACAGGGGGCCGGCACTATGGCTACACCTTC.

The rearrangement joins TRBV20-1 to TRBJ2-7; D call uncertain. This CDR3 region has 11 residues. V was pared by 5 bases and J by 5 bases, with 10 bases between. Germline assignment: CDR1 DFQATT and CDR2 SNEGSKA (reference sequence). The CDR3 nucleotides are TGCAGTGCTCAAGACTGGAACGAGCAGTACTTC. Its protein product is CSAQDWNEQYF.

The J gene is TRBJ2-3, the V gene TRBV5-1; the D is unclear. The V end lost 0 bases, the J end lost 3 bases, and 2 bases lay between the germline ends. This CDR3 spans 12 amino acids. CDR1 and CDR2 (germline): SGHRS, YFSETQ. This CDR3 reads CASSLATDTQYF. CDR3 DNA sequence: TGCGCCAGCAGCTTGGCAACAGATACGCAGTATTTT.

This clone occurred many times. The chain has TRBV2 and TRBJ2-1; maybe TRBD2 (6 bases). The V and J ends lost 5 bases and 6 bases respectively, with 11 bases between them. This CDR3 is built from 13 residues. Germline V gene sequence: CDR1 SNHLY, CDR2 FYNNEI. Written as DNA, the CDR3 is TGTGCCAGCAGTAAGCTAGCGAGCAATGAGCAGTTCTTC. The encoded protein is CASSKLASNEQFF.

This chain joins TRBV19 and TRBJ2-2; 9 bases map to TRBD1. The CDR3 is 15 amino acids. V shed 5 bases and J 6 bases; nucleotides not matched to a gene: 7. Germline CDR1 LNHDA, CDR2 SQIVND (reference sequence). The CDR3 region is CASSSWTGDAGELFF. The CDR3 nucleotides read TGTGCCAGTAGTTCTTGGACAGGGGATGCCGGGGAGCTGTTTTTT.

The rearrangement joins TRBV3-1 (or the pseudogene TRBV3-2) to TRBJ2-5, with no clear D. Germline CDR1 and CDR2: LGHDT and YNNKEL (reference sequence). This CDR3 contains 16 residues. V was shortened by 1 base and J by 5 bases, with 17 bases between the two germline ends. The CDR3 DNA follows: TGTGCCAGCAGCCAAGTTCCCACAGCTTCTAAGGAGACCCAGTACTTC. Its translation is CASSQVPTASKETQYF.

The chain joins TRBV4-3 to TRBJ2-7, with D perhaps TRBD1 (6 bases). Germline CDR1 reads LGHNA; CDR2 reads YSLEER. The V end was cut by 3 bases, the J end by 6 bases, with 18 bases between. The CDR3 runs 15 residues. The CDR3 region has the DNA TGCGCCAGCAGCCATTTAACAGGGACCGGTGGCGAGCAGTACTTC. Its protein product is CASSHLTGTGGEQYF.